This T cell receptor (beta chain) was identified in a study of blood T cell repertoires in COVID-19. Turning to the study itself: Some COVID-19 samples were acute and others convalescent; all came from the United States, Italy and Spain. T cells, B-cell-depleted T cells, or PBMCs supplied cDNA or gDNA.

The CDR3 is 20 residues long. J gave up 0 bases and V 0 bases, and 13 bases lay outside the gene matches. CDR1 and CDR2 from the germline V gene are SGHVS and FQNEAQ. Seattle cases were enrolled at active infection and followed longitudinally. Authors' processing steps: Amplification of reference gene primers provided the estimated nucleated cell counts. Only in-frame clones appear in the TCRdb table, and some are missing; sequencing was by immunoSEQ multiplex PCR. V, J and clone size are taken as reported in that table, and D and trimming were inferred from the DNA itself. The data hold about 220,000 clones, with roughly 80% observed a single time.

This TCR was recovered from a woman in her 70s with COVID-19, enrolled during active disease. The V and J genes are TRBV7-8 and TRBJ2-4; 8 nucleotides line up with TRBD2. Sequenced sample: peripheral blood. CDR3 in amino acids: CASSLAQSSGRRSAKNIQYF. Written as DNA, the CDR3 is TGTGCCAGCAGCTTAGCGCAGTCCAGCGGGAGACGATCAGCCAAAAACATTCAGTACTTC.